Described below is a single TCR beta chain sequence and its context. The data were produced by immunoSEQ multiplex PCR, yet TCRdb's version contains in-frame clones alone and is incomplete. Of under 150,000 clones listed, 84% are singletons. The sample belongs to a study of blood T cell repertoires in COVID-19. On the study more broadly: The United States, Italy and Spain supplied acute and convalescent COVID-19 samples.

V dropped 8 bases and J dropped 1; count of bases not matched to a gene: 5. This CDR3 region has 14 residues. Germline V gene data show CDR1 as LGHDT and CDR2 as YNNKEL (reference sequence). V usage is TRBV3-1 (or the pseudogene TRBV3-2) and J usage is TRBJ2-3, with 8 bases identical to TRBD2. Sequencing was done on a sample of peripheral blood. This clonotype was sampled from a woman in her forties with acute or convalescent COVID-19. The CDR3 DNA is TGTGCCAGCCGGGGGCGGGGGGGCACAGATACGCAGTATTTT. It specifies CASRGRGGTDTQYF.